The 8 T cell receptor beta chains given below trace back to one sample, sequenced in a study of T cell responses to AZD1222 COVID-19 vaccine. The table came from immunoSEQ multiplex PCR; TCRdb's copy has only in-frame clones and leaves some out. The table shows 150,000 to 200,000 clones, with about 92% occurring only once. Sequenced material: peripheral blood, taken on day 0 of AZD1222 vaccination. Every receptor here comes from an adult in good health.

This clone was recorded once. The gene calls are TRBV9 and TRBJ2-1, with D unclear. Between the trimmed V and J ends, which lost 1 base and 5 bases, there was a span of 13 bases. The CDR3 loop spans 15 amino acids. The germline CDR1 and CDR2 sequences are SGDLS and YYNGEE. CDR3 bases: TGTGCCAGCAGCGTATCCACTGCGACGAACAATGAGCAGTTCTTC. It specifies CASSVSTATNNEQFF.

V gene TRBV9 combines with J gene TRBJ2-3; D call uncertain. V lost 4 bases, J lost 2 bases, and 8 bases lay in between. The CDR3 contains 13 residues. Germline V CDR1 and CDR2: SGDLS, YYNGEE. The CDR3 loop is CASSTNPTDTQYF. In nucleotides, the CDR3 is TGTGCCAGCAGCACCAATCCCACAGATACGCAGTATTTT.

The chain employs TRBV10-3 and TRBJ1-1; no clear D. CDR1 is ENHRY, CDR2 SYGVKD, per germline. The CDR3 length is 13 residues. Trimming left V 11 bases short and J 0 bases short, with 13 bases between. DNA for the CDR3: TGTGCCTGGACGGGTGACATGAACACTGAAGCTTTCTTT. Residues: CAWTGDMNTEAFF.

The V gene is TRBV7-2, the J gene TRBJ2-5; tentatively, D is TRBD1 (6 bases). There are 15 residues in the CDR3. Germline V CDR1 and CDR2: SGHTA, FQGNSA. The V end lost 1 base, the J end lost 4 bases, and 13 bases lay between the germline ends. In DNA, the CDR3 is TGTGCCAGCAGCTTAGAAGGGGGATGGGTAGAGACCCAGTACTTC. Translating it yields CASSLEGGWVETQYF.

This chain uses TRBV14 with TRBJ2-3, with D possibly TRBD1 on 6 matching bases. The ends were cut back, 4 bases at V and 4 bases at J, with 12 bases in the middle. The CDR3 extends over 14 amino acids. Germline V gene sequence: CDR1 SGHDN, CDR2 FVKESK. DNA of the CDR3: TGTGCCAGCAGCCTTTCACAGGGACCAGATACGCAGTATTTT. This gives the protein CASSLSQGPDTQYF.

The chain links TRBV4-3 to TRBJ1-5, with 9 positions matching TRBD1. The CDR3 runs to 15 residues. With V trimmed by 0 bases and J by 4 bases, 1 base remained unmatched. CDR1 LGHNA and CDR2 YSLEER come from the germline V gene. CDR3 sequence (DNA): TGCGCCAGCAGCCAAGAGGACAGGGGTAATCAGCCCCAGCATTTT. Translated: CASSQEDRGNQPQHF.

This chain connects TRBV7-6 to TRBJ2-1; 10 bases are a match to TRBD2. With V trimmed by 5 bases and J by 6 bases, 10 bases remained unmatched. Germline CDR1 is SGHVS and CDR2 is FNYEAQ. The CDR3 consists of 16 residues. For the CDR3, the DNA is TGTGCCAGCAGCGCATCTAGCGGGAGCGGACGCAATGAGCAGTTCTTC. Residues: CASSASSGSGRNEQFF.

CDR3 region: CASSLGPYNEQFF. The CDR3 DNA sequence: TGTGCCAGCAGCTTGGGACCATACAATGAGCAGTTCTTC. V usage is TRBV5-4 and J usage is TRBJ2-1; D uncertain. V gave up 0 bases and J gave up 4 bases, with 5 bases separating them. Per germline, CDR1 SGHNT and CDR2 YYREEE (reference sequence). The CDR3 covers 13 residues.